Below, 30 T cell receptor beta chains from the same sample are listed, as sequenced in a study of vaccination effects on CD4 cells after COVID-19. The antigens these receptors bind are not known. Following 10 days of culture, CD4+ T cells were isolated. Participants each got two BNT162b2 or mRNA-1273 vaccine doses. Using immunoSEQ multiplex PCR, the repertoire was profiled, and TCRdb retains in-frame clones only, with some absent. The sample has tens of thousands of clones; 73% are singletons. Source: CD4+ T cells from PBMCs cultured without peptide, taken after COVID-19 vaccination. Receptors originate from a human donor who received a COVID-19 vaccine.

This clone was observed a few times. Written as DNA, the CDR3 is TGCGCCAGCAGCCTCGTAGGCCCGGGGACTAATGAAAAACTGTTTTTT. It codes for CASSLVGPGTNEKLFF. This sequence joins TRBV4-3 and TRBJ1-4; D uncertain. Germline-derived CDR1 and CDR2 are LGHNA and YSLEER. V shed 4 bases and J shed 2 bases, with 14 bases lying between them. This CDR3 is built from 16 residues.

The V and J genes are TRBV18 and TRBJ1-1, with TRBD1 matching 7 bases. V lost 2 bases and J lost 2; bases outside the gene matches: 5. Germline CDR1 and CDR2: KGHSH and LQKENI. CDR3 size: 15 residues. The CDR3: CASSPIGTVNTEAFF. Written as DNA, the CDR3 is TGTGCCAGCTCACCAATTGGGACAGTTAACACTGAAGCTTTCTTT.

This clone was observed a few times. V and J are TRBV7-9 and TRBJ2-6; D gene uncertain. The CDR3 is 15 residues long. Trimming stripped 7 bases from V and 2 bases from J, with 12 bases between. Germline V gene data show CDR1 as SEHNR and CDR2 as FQNEAQ (reference sequence). CDR3 amino acids: CASIEWVPGANVLTF. The CDR3 DNA is TGTGCCAGCATCGAATGGGTGCCTGGGGCCAACGTCCTGACTTTC.

The gene calls are TRBV5-1 and TRBJ1-4; perhaps TRBD1 as D (5 bases). V gave up 0 bases and J gave up 6 bases, with 12 bases separating them. CDR3 length: 15 amino acids. CDR1 is SGHRS and CDR2 is YFSETQ in the germline V gene. The CDR3 region is CASSLVGDRDEKLFF. CDR3 nucleotide sequence: TGCGCCAGCAGCTTGGTTGGTGACAGAGATGAAAAACTGTTTTTT.

The V call is TRBV5-1, the J call TRBJ1-1, with D maybe TRBD1 (5 bases). CDR3 size: 15 residues. CDR1 and CDR2 from the germline V gene are SGHRS and YFSETQ. V lost 1 base and J lost 1, with 11 bases in between. CDR3 amino acids: CASSLQGWGNTEAFF. The CDR3 DNA reads TGCGCCAGCAGCTTGCAGGGATGGGGGAACACTGAAGCTTTCTTT.

This chain joins TRBV6-5 and TRBJ1-2, with TRBD1 identical over 7 bases. The CDR3 spans 13 residues. CDR1 MNHEY and CDR2 SVGAGI come from the germline V gene. V was clipped by 7 bases and J by 2 bases; unmatched bases: 4. The CDR3 sequence: CASTRGLNYGYTF. The DNA of the CDR3 is TGTGCCAGCACGAGGGGGCTGAACTATGGCTACACCTTC.

The chain employs TRBV9 and TRBJ2-3; D gene ambiguous. Trimming took off 4 bases at V and 4 bases at J, with 19 bases between the two ends. Germline V lookup: CDR1 SGDLS, CDR2 YYNGEE. CDR3 length: 16 residues. The CDR3 sequence: CASSPLGTYGADTQYF. DNA of the CDR3: TGTGCCAGCAGCCCTCTCGGCACTTATGGGGCAGATACGCAGTATTTT.

This clone was seen only a few times. The same CDR3 arises from other DNA sequences in this sample as well. This chain uses TRBV5-1 with TRBJ1-3; perhaps TRBD1 as D (6 bases). This CDR3 comprises 13 residues. The germline gives CDR1 SGHRS, CDR2 YFSETQ. V dropped 4 bases and J dropped 8 bases, with 13 bases sitting between them. DNA for the CDR3: TGCGCCAGCAGCCCACAGGGTGGGGACACCATATATTTT. Encoded protein: CASSPQGGDTIYF.

This chain links TRBV5-1 with TRBJ2-3; D gene unclear. The V gene lost 0 bases and the J gene lost 6 bases, with 8 bases spanning the gap. The CDR3 loop spans 13 amino acids. Germline V CDR1 and CDR2: SGHRS, YFSETQ. CDR3 bases: TGCGCCAGCAGCTTGGCCGGGCCGGATACGCAGTATTTT. Protein: CASSLAGPDTQYF.

The chain recombines TRBV21-1 with TRBJ2-7. TRBV21-1 is an annotated pseudogene. The CDR3 has 15 residues. CDR3: CASSKADAWIYEQYV. CDR3 DNA sequence: TGTGCCAGCAGCAAAGCAGATGCCTGGATCTACGAGCAGTACGTC.

This chain connects TRBV6-2 or TRBV6-3 to TRBJ1-2; 7 bases are a match to TRBD1. Germline V gene sequence: CDR1 MNHEY, CDR2 SVGEGT. The J segment lost 4 bases and the V segment lost 3 bases, leaving 11 bases of the junction unmatched. The CDR3 has 16 amino acids. The CDR3 nucleotides read TGTGCCAGCAGTTATCCCGACGGGGACAGTGCCTATGGCTACACCTTC. Translation: CASSYPDGDSAYGYTF.

This sequence joins TRBV5-5 and TRBJ1-1; D unclear. CDR1 SGHKS and CDR2 YYEKEE come from the germline V gene (reference sequence). The CDR3 loop spans 14 amino acids. Trimming took 4 bases from V and 5 from J, leaving 15 bases between them. The CDR3 DNA reads as TGTGCCAGCAGCCCCCCTCCCCCGAGGACTGAAGCTTTCTTT. This encodes CASSPPPPRTEAFF.

This chain connects TRBV7-2 to TRBJ2-5, with 8 bases aligning to TRBD1. CDR3 length: 17 amino acids. Trimming took 5 bases from V and 4 from J; bases not matched to a gene: 15. Germline V gene data show CDR1 as SGHTA and CDR2 as FQGNSA. In DNA, the CDR3 is TGTGCCAGCAGCCCCAGGGGGCACCGGGGGATGAGAGAGACCCAGTACTTC. It is translated as CASSPRGHRGMRETQYF.

This chain links TRBV3-1 (or the pseudogene TRBV3-2) with TRBJ1-6; D is perhaps TRBD1 (6 bases). Germline CDR1 and CDR2: LGHDT and YNNKEL (reference sequence). The CDR3 length is 15 residues. Deletions cut 4 bases from V and 7 bases from J, with 14 bases between. CDR3 amino acids: CASSLQGSANSPLHF. The CDR3 DNA follows: TGTGCCAGCAGCCTTCAGGGGTCGGCGAATTCACCCCTCCACTTT.

This clone showed up just a few times. This rearrangement joins TRBV10-3 to TRBJ1-1; 7 bases match TRBD1. Germline lookup yields CDR1 ENHRY and CDR2 SYGVKD. Trimming removed 3 bases from V and 5 bases from J; junction bases left unmatched: 15. This CDR3 is built from 17 residues. The CDR3 is CAISETGDPRVRTEAFF. The CDR3 nucleotides read TGTGCCATCAGTGAAACAGGGGACCCGAGGGTGAGGACTGAAGCTTTCTTT.

V and J are TRBV5-1 and TRBJ2-1; D not certain. In germline, CDR1 is SGHRS, CDR2 YFSETQ. V was shortened by 0 bases and J by 5 bases, with 9 bases between the two germline ends. The CDR3 consists of 14 residues. The CDR3 DNA is TGCGCCAGCAGCTTGGGACCCGAAAACAATGAGCAGTTCTTC. This translates into CASSLGPENNEQFF.

This chain uses TRBV5-1 with TRBJ2-1; D unresolved. This CDR3 spans 17 amino acids. V shed 0 bases and J shed 0 bases, with 13 bases lying between them. The germline V gene has CDR1 SGHRS and CDR2 YFSETQ. The CDR3 loop reads CASSLVTSADSYNEQFF. The CDR3 DNA is TGCGCCAGCAGCTTGGTTACCTCTGCTGACTCCTACAATGAGCAGTTCTTC.

There are a few counts of this clone. The rearrangement joins TRBV10-1 to TRBJ2-1; 14 bases map to TRBD2. V gave up 6 bases and J gave up 4 bases; unmatched junction bases: 5. The CDR3 totals 16 residues. Germline lookup yields CDR1 WNHNN and CDR2 SYGVQD (reference sequence). The DNA for the CDR3 is TGCGCCAGCAGGGGACTAGCGGGGGAATTTTACAATGAGCAGTTCTTC. This gives the protein CASRGLAGEFYNEQFF.

This clone was observed a few times. V is TRBV6-5 and J is TRBJ2-2; TRBD2 aligns across 8 bases. From germline, CDR1 is MNHEY and CDR2 SVGAGI. CDR3 length equals 15 residues. V lost 4 bases to trimming and J lost 8 bases; unmatched junction nucleotides: 9. CDR3 residues: CASSFSRGGTGELFF. In DNA form, the CDR3 reads TGTGCCAGCAGTTTCTCTCGGGGGGGGACAGGGGAGCTGTTTTTT.

The CDR3 nucleotides read TGCGCCAGCAGCGTGGGGCCCGAACGGCTAACAGATACGCAGTATTTT. This gives the protein CASSVGPERLTDTQYF. V gene TRBV5-1 combines with J gene TRBJ2-3, with D perhaps TRBD1 (5 bases). This CDR3 has 16 amino acids. CDR1 and CDR2 from the germline V gene are SGHRS and YFSETQ. Trimming took off 4 bases at V and 3 bases at J, with 18 bases between the two ends. Full variable domain (rest looked up from reference TRBV5-1 and TRBJ2-3): KAGVTQTPRYLIKTRGQQVTLSCSPISGHRSVSWYQQTPGQGLQFLFEYFSETQRNKGNFPGRFSGRQFSNSRSEMNVSTLELGDSALYLCASSVGPERLTDTQYFGPGTRLTVL.

The V call is TRBV18, the J call TRBJ2-5, with 9 bases identical to TRBD2. Germline-derived CDR1 and CDR2 are KGHSH and LQKENI. The CDR3 runs to 16 residues. V lost 0 bases, J lost 1 base, and 3 bases stayed unmatched. Here the CDR3 DNA reads TGTGCCAGCTCACCACCAGGACTAGCGCTCCAAGAGACCCAGTACTTC. This gives the protein CASSPPGLALQETQYF.

The chain recombines TRBV7-2 with TRBJ2-7; 7 bases match TRBD1. The CDR3 length is 15 residues. V lost 5 bases and J lost 3; bases outside the gene matches: 10. Germline loops: CDR1 SGHTA, CDR2 FQGNSA. The CDR3 loop is CASSLQSGGYYEQYV. The CDR3, as DNA: TGTGCCAGCAGCCTCCAATCAGGGGGATACTACGAGCAGTACGTC.

The genes are TRBV5-1 and TRBJ2-2, with a weak D call TRBD1 (6 bases). CDR1 and CDR2 (germline): SGHRS, YFSETQ. Trimming pared 4 bases from V and 2 bases from J, leaving 12 bases between. The CDR3 extends over 15 amino acids. CDR3 coding DNA: TGCGCCAGCAGCGTACAGGGAAGCAACACCGGGGAGCTGTTTTTT. Amino acid sequence: CASSVQGSNTGELFF.

The chain uses TRBV19 and TRBJ1-1, with 9 bases fitting TRBD1. This CDR3 comprises 14 residues. Looked up from germline, CDR1 is LNHDA and CDR2 is SQIVND (reference sequence). V shed 4 bases, J shed 2 bases, and the junction held 2 bases outside the gene matches. CDR3 nucleotide sequence: TGTGCCAGTAGTAAGGGACAGGGAAACACTGAAGCTTTCTTT. Translating it yields CASSKGQGNTEAFF.

The chain recombines TRBV4-1 with TRBJ1-6, with D maybe TRBD1 (5 bases). The length of the CDR3 is 17 residues. Germline V gene sequence: CDR1 MGHRA, CDR2 YSYEKL. Trimming took 2 bases from V and 7 from J, leaving 18 bases between them. In DNA, the CDR3 is TGCGCCAGCAGCCAATCGGGGACGGGGCCGGGCAATTCACCCCTCCACTTT. This translates into CASSQSGTGPGNSPLHF.

The chain uses TRBV2 and TRBJ2-2; the D is unclear. Trimming left V 6 bases short and J 1 base short, with 9 bases between. Per germline, CDR1 SNHLY and CDR2 FYNNEI. CDR3 size: 14 residues. The CDR3 protein is CASRGGLNTGELFF. DNA for the CDR3: TGTGCCAGCAGGGGCGGATTGAACACCGGGGAGCTGTTTTTT.

The J gene is TRBJ1-5, the V gene TRBV19; no definite D call. This CDR3 contains 14 residues. V gave up 7 bases and J gave up 5 bases, with 15 bases separating them. Germline assignment: CDR1 LNHDA and CDR2 SQIVND (reference sequence). The CDR3 DNA sequence: TGTGCCAGTAATATGGACCCCCGGGATCAGCCCCAGCATTTT. Protein: CASNMDPRDQPQHF.

The V gene is TRBV28, the J gene TRBJ1-2, with D maybe TRBD1 (5 bases). Trimming removed 2 bases at V and 8 bases at J, with 12 bases between. Looked up from germline, CDR1 is MDHEN and CDR2 is SYDVKM. The CDR3 is 13 residues long. CDR3: CASSLISTGGYTF. In DNA, the CDR3 is TGTGCCAGCAGTTTAATCTCCACAGGCGGCTACACCTTC.

The chain combines TRBV6-1 with TRBJ2-5; D is tentatively TRBD1 or TRBD2 (6 bases each). The germline CDR1 and CDR2 sequences are MNHNS and SASEGT. V was clipped by 1 base and J by 2 bases, with 17 bases between them. The CDR3 is 17 residues long. As DNA, the CDR3 is TGTGCCAGCAGTGAAGAACTGCGTGGAGGGGGTCAAGAGACCCAGTACTTC. This translates into CASSEELRGGGQETQYF.

This clone was seen just once. The chain employs TRBV28 and TRBJ1-2; 10 bases match TRBD1. In germline, CDR1 is MDHEN, CDR2 SYDVKM. CDR3 length: 15 amino acids. The V segment lost 8 bases and the J segment 7 bases; nucleotides outside the gene matches: 13. CDR3 nucleotides: TGTGCCAGCGGGGGTTCCGGGACAGGGGCCCTTGGCTACACCTTC. Its protein product is CASGGSGTGALGYTF.